What follows is one T cell receptor (beta chain) and its context. What it recognizes is unknown. This specimen belongs to a study of vaccination and CD4 T cells after COVID-19. Study information: Each control culture was treated with a CEFX pool, an HIV-1 Nef pool, or no peptide.

Germline loops: CDR1 SGHNT, CDR2 YYREEE (reference sequence). Trimming removed 4 bases at V and 9 bases at J, with 22 bases between. This CDR3 comprises 15 residues. Sequencing of cultured CD4+ T cell DNA used the Oncomine TCR Beta short-read assay. MiXCR was run by TCRdb on the PCR reads, yielding one entry per CDR3 protein. The data contain 15,000 to 20,000 distinct CDR3 sequences, over 45% of them singletons. Treatment denoted: approximately nine-day PBMC culture with coronavirus spike peptide pools or control peptides (ViraFEST assay). ViraFEST stimulated the growth of antigen-specific T cells using peptide pools and subsequently profiled their TCRs by sequencing.

This receptor was identified in a human donor who had recovered from COVID-19. The chain is built from TRBV5-4 and TRBJ2-5; D may match TRBD1 or TRBD2 (5 bases each). The sequenced material came from CD4+ T cells from blood, cultured in vitro. The chain's CDR3 is CASSLAGTGSMAQYF. Here the CDR3 DNA reads TGTGCCAGCAGCCTGGCCGGGACGGGGAGCATGGCCCAGTACTTC.